The entry below describes one T cell receptor beta chain. The antigen is undetermined. This entry comes from a study of blood T cells in healthy people across ages. On the study more broadly: Capturing about one barcoded beta molecule per two T cells was achieved by template switching.

Healthy Russian Caucasian donors spanned ages about 6 to 100 years. Findings and caveats of the study: Higher diversity and more naive CD4+ cells were features of long-lived donors, compared to aged donors.

For the second PCR, which ran for about 7 to 11 cycles, a sample-barcoded 5' primer and a J-beta primer mix were used. Each of the cDNA molecules was tagged by a template-switch adaptor with 12 random nucleotides. TCRdb independently ran MiXCR on the 5' RACE reads; one entry per CDR3 protein. The sample includes some 1.1 million distinct CDR3 sequences, 35% to 40% seen only once; the top ten take 13%. Germline loops: CDR1 SGDLS, CDR2 YYNGEE. The CDR3 loop spans 14 amino acids. V was pared by 0 bases and J by 5 bases, with 8 bases between. The clonotype comes from a young man in good health. This chain links TRBV9 with TRBJ2-2; D remains unclear. The sequenced material came from blood. CDR3: CASSVAKATGELFF. In DNA, the CDR3 is TGTGCCAGCAGCGTAGCTAAAGCGACCGGGGAGCTGTTTTTT.